This is a list of T cell receptor beta chains from one sample in a study of siplizumab effects on memory and regulatory T cells. Produced via immunoSEQ multiplex PCR; TCRdb's table is partial and in-frame only. The sample carries approximately 65,000 clones, approximately 82% recorded once. The material sequenced was memory CD4+ T cells sorted from blood. These receptors were obtained from a human donor in good health. The CDR3 runs from the conserved cysteine through the conserved F or W. A D gene is named only where the DNA matches it firmly. Clone size, where shown, is once, few, many, or a class for clones that have expanded.

clone_size	v_call	j_call	d_call	cdr3_aa	cdr3_nt
once	TRBV11-2	TRBJ2-7	TRBD1	CASSARSGQFSPEQYF	TGTGCCAGCAGCGCAAGGTCGGGACAGTTTTCCCCTGAGCAGTACTTC
NA	TRBV6-1	TRBJ1-2	NA	CASSELAGSAGYTF	TGTGCCAGCAGTGAATTGGCAGGGAGTGCTGGCTACACCTTC
once	TRBV7-2	TRBJ2-7	TRBD1	CASSLGGTGGGQQYF	TGTGCCAGCAGCTTAGGCGGGACAGGGGGCGGGCAGCAGTACTTC
NA	TRBV5-1	TRBJ1-5	NA	CASSFSSGGNQPQHF	TGCGCCAGCAGCTTTTCTTCAGGGGGCAATCAGCCCCAGCATTTT
NA	TRBV4-1	TRBJ1-4	NA	CASSQAPGHLEKLFF	TGCGCCAGCAGCCAGGCCCCCGGACATTTGGAAAAACTGTTTTTT
few	TRBV6-1	TRBJ2-2	NA	CASNGGRLNTGELFF	TGTGCCAGCAACGGTGGCCGATTGAACACCGGGGAGCTGTTTTTT
NA	TRBV11-2	TRBJ2-5	NA	CASSQNRVQETQYF	TGTGCCAGCAGCCAAAACAGGGTACAAGAGACCCAGTACTTC
NA	TRBV12-5	TRBJ2-1	NA	CASRHREDPKYEQFF	TGTGCTAGTAGGCACAGGGAAGACCCCAAATATGAGCAGTTCTTC
NA	TRBV30	TRBJ1-4	TRBD1	CAWRYDRAVNEKLFF	TGTGCCTGGAGATACGACAGGGCGGTAAATGAAAAACTGTTTTTT
NA	TRBV7-2	TRBJ2-2	NA	CASSSPNTGELFF	TGTGCCAGCAGCTCCCCCAACACCGGGGAGCTGTTTTTT
NA	TRBV23-1	TRBJ2-1	TRBD2	CASSQSCSGRMGLAGVGEQFF	TGCGCCAGCAGTCAAAGCTGTTCGGGGCGGATGGGACTAGCGGGAGTAGGGGAGCAGTTCTTC
NA	TRBV19	TRBJ1-5	TRBD1	CASSTMDRGFYQPQHF	TGTGCCAGTAGTACGATGGACAGGGGCTTTTATCAGCCCCAGCATTTT
NA	TRBV5-4	TRBJ2-1	TRBD1	CASSLGGQMSYNEQFF	TGTGCCAGCAGCTTGGGGGGACAGATGAGTTACAATGAGCAGTTCTTC
few	TRBV11-2	TRBJ2-1	TRBD2	CASSYSGTTKLYNEQFF	TGTGCCAGCAGCTACTCCGGGACTACCAAACTTTACAATGAGCAGTTCTTC
NA	TRBV4-2	TRBJ2-1	TRBD2	CASSQGSGGYNEQFF	TGTGCCAGCAGCCAAGGCAGCGGGGGCTACAATGAGCAGTTCTTC
NA	TRBV7-2	TRBJ1-1	NA	CASSLGNLNTEAFF	TGTGCCAGCAGCTTGGGCAACTTGAACACTGAAGCTTTCTTT
NA	TRBV19	TRBJ1-1	NA	CATLIDGGGMNTEAFF	TGTGCCACCCTGATCGACGGGGGTGGTATGAACACTGAAGCTTTCTTT
NA	TRBV12-2	TRBJ2-7	NA	CASRLARLKGTYEQYF	TGTGCAAGTCGCTTAGCGCGATTAAAAGGAACCTACGAGCAGTACTTC
NA	TRBV2	TRBJ1-6	NA	CASSRDSYNSPLHF	TGTGCCAGCAGCCGGGACTCCTATAATTCACCCCTCCACTTT
NA	TRBV4-1	TRBJ2-3	NA	CASSQEVASGHTDTQYF	TGCGCCAGCAGCCAAGAGGTTGCGAGCGGACACACAGATACGCAGTATTTT
NA	TRBV14	TRBJ1-1	NA	CASTSLQATLNTEAFF	TGTGCCAGCACCAGCTTACAGGCCACTCTGAACACTGAAGCTTTCTTT
medium-sized	TRBV5-1	TRBJ1-1	NA	CASSPSGIPNTEAFF	TGCGCCAGCAGCCCATCAGGGATCCCGAACACTGAAGCTTTCTTT
NA	TRBV5-1	TRBJ2-3	TRBD2	CASSIGLAGGFGADTQYF	TGCGCCAGCAGCATAGGACTAGCGGGAGGATTTGGGGCAGATACGCAGTATTTT
NA	TRBV11-3	TRBJ2-7	TRBD1	CASSRRQGSYEQYF	TGTGCCAGCAGTCGTCGACAGGGATCCTACGAGCAGTACTTC
NA	TRBV2	TRBJ2-5	TRBD2	CASRQRTSGRISTETQYF	TGTGCCAGCAGGCAAAGGACTAGCGGGAGGATTAGTACAGAGACCCAGTACTTC
NA	TRBV18	TRBJ2-7	TRBD2	CASSPFSGRATEQYF	TGTGCCAGCTCACCATTTTCCGGGAGGGCCACCGAGCAGTACTTC